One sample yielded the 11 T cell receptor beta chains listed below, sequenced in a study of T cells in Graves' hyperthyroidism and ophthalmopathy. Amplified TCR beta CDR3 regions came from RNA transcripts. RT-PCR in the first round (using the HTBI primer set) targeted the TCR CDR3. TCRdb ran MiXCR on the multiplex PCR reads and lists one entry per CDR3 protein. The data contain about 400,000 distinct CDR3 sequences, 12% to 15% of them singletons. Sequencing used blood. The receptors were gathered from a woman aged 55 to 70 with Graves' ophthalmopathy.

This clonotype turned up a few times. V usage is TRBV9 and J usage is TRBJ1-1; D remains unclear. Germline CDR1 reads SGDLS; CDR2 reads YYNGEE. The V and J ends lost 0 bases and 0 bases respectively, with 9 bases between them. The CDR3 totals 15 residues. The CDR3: CASSVGVTVNTEAFF. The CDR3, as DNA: TGTGCCAGCAGCGTAGGTGTTACAGTGAACACTGAAGCTTTCTTT.

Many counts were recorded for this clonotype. The CDR3: CASTGDRGREGNTIYF. CDR3 sequence (DNA): TGTGCCAGCACCGGGGACAGGGGGCGAGAAGGAAACACCATATATTTT. This chain links TRBV28 with TRBJ1-3; 12 nucleotides agree with TRBD1. Germline V gene sequence: CDR1 MDHEN, CDR2 SYDVKM. V shed 7 bases, J shed 4 bases, and the junction held 8 bases outside the gene matches. The CDR3 contains 16 residues.

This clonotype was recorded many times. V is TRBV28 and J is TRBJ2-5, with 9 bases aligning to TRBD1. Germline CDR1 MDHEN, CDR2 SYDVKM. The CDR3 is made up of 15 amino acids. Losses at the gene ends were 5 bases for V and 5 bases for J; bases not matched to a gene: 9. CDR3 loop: CASSGGTGLRETQYF. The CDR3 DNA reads TGTGCCAGCAGTGGGGGGACAGGGCTACGGGAGACCCAGTACTTC.

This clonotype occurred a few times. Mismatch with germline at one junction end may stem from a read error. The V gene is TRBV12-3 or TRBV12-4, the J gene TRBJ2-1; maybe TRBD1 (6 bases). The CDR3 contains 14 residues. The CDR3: CASSTGILYDEQFF. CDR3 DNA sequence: TGTGCCAGCAGTACAGGGATACTCTACGATGAGCAGTTCTTC.

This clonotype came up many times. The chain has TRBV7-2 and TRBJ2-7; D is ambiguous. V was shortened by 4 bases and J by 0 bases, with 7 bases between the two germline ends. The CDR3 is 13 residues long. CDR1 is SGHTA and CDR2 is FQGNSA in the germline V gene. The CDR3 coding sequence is TGTGCCAGCAGCTCACGTTACTCCTACGAGCAGTACTTC. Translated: CASSSRYSYEQYF.

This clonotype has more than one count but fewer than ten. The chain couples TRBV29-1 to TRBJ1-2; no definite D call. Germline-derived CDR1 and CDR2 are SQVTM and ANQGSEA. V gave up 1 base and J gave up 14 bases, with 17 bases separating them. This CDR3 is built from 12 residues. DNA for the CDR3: TGCAGCGTTGAAGTCACGACACCGGGCCAGACCTTC. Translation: CSVEVTTPGQTF.

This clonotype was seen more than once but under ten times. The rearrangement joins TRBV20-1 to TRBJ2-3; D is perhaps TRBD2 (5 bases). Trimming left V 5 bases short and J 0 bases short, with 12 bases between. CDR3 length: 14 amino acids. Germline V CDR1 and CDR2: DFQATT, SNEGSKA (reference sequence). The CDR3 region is CSARAALSTDTQYF. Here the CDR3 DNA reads TGCAGTGCTCGAGCGGCCTTAAGCACAGATACGCAGTATTTT.

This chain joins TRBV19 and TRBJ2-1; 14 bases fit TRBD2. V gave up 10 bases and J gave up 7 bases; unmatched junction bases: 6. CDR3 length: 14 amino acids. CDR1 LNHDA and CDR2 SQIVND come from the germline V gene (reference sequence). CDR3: CATRTSGRRNEQFF. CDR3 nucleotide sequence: TGTGCCACCAGGACTAGCGGGAGGAGGAATGAGCAGTTCTTC.

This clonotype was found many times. The CDR3 loop is CASSRPGKGQETQYF. DNA for the CDR3: TGTGCCAGCAGTCGACCGGGCAAGGGGCAAGAGACCCAGTACTTC. The V and J genes are TRBV28 and TRBJ2-5; TRBD1 might be the D (5 bases). Germline V gene data show CDR1 as MDHEN and CDR2 as SYDVKM. Deletions cut 5 bases from V and 2 bases from J, with 15 bases between. The CDR3 contains 15 residues.

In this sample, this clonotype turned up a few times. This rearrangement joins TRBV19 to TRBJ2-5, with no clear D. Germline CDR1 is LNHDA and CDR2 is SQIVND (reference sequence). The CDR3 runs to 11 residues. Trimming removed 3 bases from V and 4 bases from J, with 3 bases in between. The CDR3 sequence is CASSIRETQYF. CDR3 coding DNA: TGTGCCAGTAGTATTCGAGAGACCCAGTACTTC.

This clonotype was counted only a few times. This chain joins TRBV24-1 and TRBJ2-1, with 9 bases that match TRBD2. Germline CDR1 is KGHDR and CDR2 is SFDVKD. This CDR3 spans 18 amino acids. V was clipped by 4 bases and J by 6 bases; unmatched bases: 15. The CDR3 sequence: CATSDNLGGSGRPNEQFF. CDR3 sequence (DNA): TGTGCCACCAGTGACAACCTCGGTGGTAGCGGGAGACCCAATGAGCAGTTCTTC.